The 11 T cell receptor beta chains reported below all come from one sample, sequenced in a study of technical replicates of blood from several donors. Clones were sequenced by immunoSEQ multiplex PCR, and TCRdb holds only the in-frame ones, with some missing. The sample gives under 100,000 clones, about 94% of which show up once; over 0.2% is in the top ten. Sequencing was carried out using T cells isolated from PBMCs. These receptor sequences come from a human donor in good health.

This clone occurred once. CDR3 amino acids: CSVSLDNSNQPQHF. The CDR3 bases are TGCAGCGTTTCGTTAGACAATAGCAATCAGCCCCAGCATTTT. The chain is built from TRBV29-1 and TRBJ1-5; D is unclear. The V and J ends lost 5 bases and 0 bases respectively, with 11 bases between them. Germline V gives CDR1 SQVTM, CDR2 ANQGSEA. The CDR3 is 14 residues long.

This clone appeared a few times. The gene calls are TRBV4-1 and TRBJ1-2, with D hard to call. With 0 bases removed from V and 2 bases from J, the gap between germline ends came to 13 bases. This CDR3 spans 16 amino acids. CDR1 and CDR2 (germline): MGHRA, YSYEKL. The CDR3 reads CASSQDGQLFNYGYTF. CDR3 coding DNA: TGCGCCAGCAGCCAAGATGGGCAGCTATTCAACTATGGCTACACCTTC.

The rearrangement joins TRBV19 to TRBJ1-6, with TRBD1 matching over 7 bases. The CDR3 runs to 16 residues. V was clipped by 6 bases and J by 6 bases; unmatched bases: 11. CDR1 and CDR2 (germline): LNHDA, SQIVND (reference sequence). Here the CDR3 DNA reads TGTGCCAGTAGGGAGACTTACAGGGGTCGTAATTCACCCCTCCACTTT. Encoded protein: CASRETYRGRNSPLHF.

The V gene is TRBV5-1, the J gene TRBJ1-5, with 7 nucleotides matching TRBD1. The trim removed 0 bases at V and 6 bases at J, leaving 6 bases unmatched. CDR1 and CDR2 (germline): SGHRS, YFSETQ. The CDR3 is made up of 15 amino acids. CDR3 sequence: CASSLGQGSGQPQHF. DNA for the CDR3: TGCGCCAGCAGCTTGGGACAGGGATCAGGTCAGCCCCAGCATTTT.

The V call is TRBV28, the J call TRBJ2-3; TRBD2 is a possible D gene (6 bases). Between the trimmed V and J ends, which lost 6 bases and 4 bases, there was a span of 14 bases. CDR1 and CDR2 (germline): MDHEN, SYDVKM. The CDR3 spans 14 residues. The CDR3: CASSPTSFPDTQYF. In nucleotides, the CDR3 is TGTGCCAGCAGCCCAACTAGCTTCCCAGATACGCAGTATTTT.

This rearrangement joins TRBV2 to TRBJ2-7; D is possibly TRBD2 (6 bases). This CDR3 is built from 14 residues. CDR1 and CDR2 from the germline V gene are SNHLY and FYNNEI. The V end was cut by 8 bases, the J end by 4 bases, with 18 bases between. The CDR3 sequence is CASREREAAYEQYF. CDR3 bases: TGTGCCAGCCGAGAAAGGGAGGCAGCATACGAGCAGTACTTC. Full variable domain (remainder filled in from reference TRBV2 and TRBJ2-7): EPEVTQTPSHQVTQMGQEVILRCVPISNHLYFYWYRQILGQKVEFLVSFYNNEISEKSEIFDDQFSVERPDGSNFTLKIRSTKLEDSAMYFCASREREAAYEQYFGPGTRLTVT.

The chain joins TRBV11-3 to TRBJ2-7; D is unresolved. V gave up 5 bases and J gave up 0 bases, with 17 bases separating them. This CDR3 region has 16 residues. Germline CDR1 is SGHNT and CDR2 is YENEEA. CDR3 residues: CASSEDTQQSSYEQYF. The DNA of the CDR3 is TGTGCCAGCAGCGAAGACACCCAACAGAGCTCCTACGAGCAGTACTTC.

This chain links TRBV28 with TRBJ1-2; 8 bases align to TRBD1. The CDR3 spans 18 residues. V lost 6 bases and J lost 1; bases outside the gene matches: 16. Looked up from germline, CDR1 is MDHEN and CDR2 is SYDVKM. CDR3: CASRLTGAAVSDNYGYTF. The CDR3 nucleotides are TGTGCCAGCAGGCTGACAGGGGCCGCTGTCTCTGATAACTATGGCTACACCTTC.

This sequence joins TRBV5-1 and TRBJ2-1, with 9 bases aligning to TRBD1. The CDR3 loop spans 17 amino acids. In germline, CDR1 is SGHRS, CDR2 YFSETQ. Trimming cost V 5 bases and J 3 bases; bases outside gene matches: 12. The DNA for the CDR3 is TGCGCCAGCAGACGACCCCTGGGACAGGGTGGCTACAATGAGCAGTTCTTC. Protein: CASRRPLGQGGYNEQFF.

The V gene is TRBV10-3, the J gene TRBJ1-1; 7 nucleotides agree with TRBD1. Per the germline V gene, CDR1 is ENHRY and CDR2 is SYGVKD. There are 14 residues in the CDR3. Trimming cost V 7 bases and J 2 bases; bases outside gene matches: 7. The CDR3 DNA reads TGTGCCATCACTCCGACAGGGCCTAACACTGAAGCTTTCTTT. It translates to CAITPTGPNTEAFF.

The rearrangement uses TRBV27 and TRBJ2-2; the D gene is possibly TRBD2 (6 bases). The V and J ends lost 4 bases and 2 bases respectively, with 8 bases between them. Germline V gene lookup returns CDR1 MNHEY and CDR2 SMNVEV (reference sequence). The CDR3 is made up of 14 amino acids. This CDR3 reads CASSWRGNTGELFF. The CDR3 coding sequence is TGTGCCAGCAGTTGGAGGGGCAACACCGGGGAGCTGTTTTTT.